Given below is one T cell receptor (beta chain) in context. What it binds is not known. This sample is part of a study of cytomegalovirus exposure and HLA in healthy donors. The CDR3 length is 12 residues. From germline, CDR1 is SGHDN and CDR2 FVKESK. The germline V and J ends were trimmed by 1 base and 6 bases, with 7 bases remaining between them. General study findings and limits: About 87% or about 30% of the time was how often most TCR beta V segments were productive, according to an earlier analysis.

PCR was performed using 60 Vbeta and 13 Jbeta primers. Assay: immunoSEQ multiplex PCR; the TCRdb copy retains only in-frame clones and omits some. This table has 100,000 to 150,000 clones, around 77% appearing once. Sequences were obtained from PBMCs. The V call is TRBV14, the J call TRBJ2-7; the D is unclear. This receptor was identified in a woman in her sixties in good health and CMV-seronegative. CDR3 DNA: TGTGCCAGCAGCCAAGTCTTCCGCGAGCAGTACTTC. Its translation: CASSQVFREQYF.